This TCR beta chain was profiled in a study of shared clonotypes between healthy human individuals. Study outcomes and limitations: Collection of samples was limited to blood; tissue repertoires likely differ.

Note on this clone: The antigen is unknown.

Profiled with immunoSEQ multiplex PCR; TCRdb holds only in-frame clones, not every one. Here the sample spans a few million clones, roughly 93% being singletons. The origin of this receptor is a man younger than 35 in good health. Some clones in this sample may be carry-over from other donors' samples. The sample comprised naive CD4+ T cells from PBMCs. The subset was: CD45RA+ positively selected.

CDR3: CASKVSVAASTDTQYF. The CDR3 DNA sequence: TGCGCCAGCAAGGTCTCTGTAGCTGCTAGCACAGATACGCAGTATTTT. The chain uses TRBV5-1 and TRBJ2-3; no definite D call. The V and J ends lost 6 bases and 0 bases respectively, with 17 bases between them. Germline values: CDR1 SGHRS, CDR2 YFSETQ. The CDR3 runs to 16 residues.